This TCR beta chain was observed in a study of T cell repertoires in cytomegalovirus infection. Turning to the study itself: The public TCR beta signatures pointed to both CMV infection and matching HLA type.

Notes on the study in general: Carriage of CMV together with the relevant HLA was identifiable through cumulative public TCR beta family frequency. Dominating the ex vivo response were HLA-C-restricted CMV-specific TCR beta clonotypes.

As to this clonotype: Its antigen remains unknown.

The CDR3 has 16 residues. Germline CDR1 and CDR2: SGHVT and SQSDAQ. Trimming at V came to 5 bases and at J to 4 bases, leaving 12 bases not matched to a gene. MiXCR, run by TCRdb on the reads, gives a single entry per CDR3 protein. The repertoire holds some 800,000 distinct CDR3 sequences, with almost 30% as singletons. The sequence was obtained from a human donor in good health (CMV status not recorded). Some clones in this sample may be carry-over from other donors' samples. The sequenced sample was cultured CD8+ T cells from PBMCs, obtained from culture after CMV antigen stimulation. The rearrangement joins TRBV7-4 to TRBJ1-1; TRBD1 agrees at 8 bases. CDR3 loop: CASSPHATGVATEAFF. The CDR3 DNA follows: TGTGCCAGCAGCCCCCACGCGACAGGGGTGGCCACTGAAGCTTTCTTT. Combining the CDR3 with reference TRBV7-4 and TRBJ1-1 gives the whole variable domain GAGVSQSPRYKVAKRGRDVALRCDSISGHVTLYWYRQTLGQGSEVLTYSQSDAQRDKSGRPSGRFSAERPERSVSTLKIQRTEQGDSAVYLCASSPHATGVATEAFFGQGTRLTVV.